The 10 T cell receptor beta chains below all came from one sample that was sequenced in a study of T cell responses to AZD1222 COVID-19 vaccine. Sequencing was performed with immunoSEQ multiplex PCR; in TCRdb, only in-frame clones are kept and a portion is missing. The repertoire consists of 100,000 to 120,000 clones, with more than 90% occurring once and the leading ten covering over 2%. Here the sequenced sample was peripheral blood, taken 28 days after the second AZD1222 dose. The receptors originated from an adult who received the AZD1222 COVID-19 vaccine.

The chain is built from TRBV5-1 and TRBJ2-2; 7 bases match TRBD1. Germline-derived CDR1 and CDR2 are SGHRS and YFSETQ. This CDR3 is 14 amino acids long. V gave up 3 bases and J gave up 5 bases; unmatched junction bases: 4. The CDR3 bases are TGCGCCAGCAGCTACCGGGACAGAACCGGGGAGCTGTTTTTT. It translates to CASSYRDRTGELFF.

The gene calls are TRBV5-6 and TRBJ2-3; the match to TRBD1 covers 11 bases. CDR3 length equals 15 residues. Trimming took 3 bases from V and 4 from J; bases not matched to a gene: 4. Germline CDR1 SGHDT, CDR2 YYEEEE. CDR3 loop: CASSSAGQGADTQYF. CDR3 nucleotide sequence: TGTGCCAGCAGCTCAGCGGGACAGGGGGCAGATACGCAGTATTTT.

CDR3 in amino acids: CASSTDRSGGTIYF. CDR3 DNA: TGTGCCAGCAGCACGGACAGGTCAGGAGGCACCATATATTTT. The genes are TRBV7-2 and TRBJ1-3, with 7 bases fitting TRBD1. This CDR3 contains 14 residues. The V and J ends lost 5 bases and 9 bases, in that order; junction bases with no gene match: 10. Germline V CDR1 and CDR2: SGHTA, FQGNSA.

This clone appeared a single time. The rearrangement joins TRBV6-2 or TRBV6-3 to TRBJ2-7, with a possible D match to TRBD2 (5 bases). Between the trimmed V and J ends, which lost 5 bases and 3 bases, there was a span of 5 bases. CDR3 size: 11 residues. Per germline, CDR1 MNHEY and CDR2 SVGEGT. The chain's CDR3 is CASSAGYEQYF. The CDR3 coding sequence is TGTGCCAGCAGTGCGGGCTACGAGCAGTACTTC.

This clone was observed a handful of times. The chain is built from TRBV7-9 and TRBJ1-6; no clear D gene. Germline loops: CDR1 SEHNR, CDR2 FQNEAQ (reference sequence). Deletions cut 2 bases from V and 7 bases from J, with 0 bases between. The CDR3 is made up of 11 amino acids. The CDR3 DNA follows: TGTGCCAGCAGCTTAAATTCACCCCTCCACTTT. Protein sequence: CASSLNSPLHF.

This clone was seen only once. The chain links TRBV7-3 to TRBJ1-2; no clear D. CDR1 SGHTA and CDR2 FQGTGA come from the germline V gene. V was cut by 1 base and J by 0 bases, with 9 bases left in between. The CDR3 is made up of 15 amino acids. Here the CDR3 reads CASSLIGGANYGYTF. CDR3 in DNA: TGTGCCAGCAGCTTAATCGGCGGTGCTAACTATGGCTACACCTTC.

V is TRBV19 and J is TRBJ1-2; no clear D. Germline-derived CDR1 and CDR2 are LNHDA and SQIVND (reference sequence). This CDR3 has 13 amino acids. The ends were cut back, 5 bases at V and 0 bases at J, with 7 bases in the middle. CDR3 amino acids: CASSVSANYGYTF. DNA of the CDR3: TGTGCCAGTAGTGTCTCCGCTAACTATGGCTACACCTTC.

CDR3 residues: CAGASPGLAASYEQYF. In DNA form, the CDR3 reads TGTGCCGGCGCCTCACCGGGACTAGCGGCCTCCTACGAGCAGTACTTC. The chain recombines TRBV30 with TRBJ2-7, with 11 bases that match TRBD2. This CDR3 contains 16 residues. Germline loops: CDR1 GTSNPN, CDR2 SVGIG (reference sequence). V lost 8 bases to trimming and J lost 0 bases; unmatched junction nucleotides: 12.

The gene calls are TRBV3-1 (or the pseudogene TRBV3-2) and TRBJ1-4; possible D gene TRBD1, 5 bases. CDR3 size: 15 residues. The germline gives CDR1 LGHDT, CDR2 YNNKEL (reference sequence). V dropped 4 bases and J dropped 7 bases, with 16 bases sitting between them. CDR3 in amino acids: CASSPFRGAGEKLFF. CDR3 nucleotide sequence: TGTGCCAGCAGCCCCTTTCGCGGGGCCGGTGAAAAACTGTTTTTT.

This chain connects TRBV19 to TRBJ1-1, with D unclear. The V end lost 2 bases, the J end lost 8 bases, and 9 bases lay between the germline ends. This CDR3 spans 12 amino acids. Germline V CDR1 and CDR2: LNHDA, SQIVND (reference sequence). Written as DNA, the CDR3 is TGTGCCAGTAGTATACGAGGGCCAGAAGCTTTCTTT. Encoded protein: CASSIRGPEAFF.